Listed below are T cell receptor beta chains from one sample, sequenced in a study of tumor and adjacent non-tumor tissue in lung cancer. MiXCR was run by TCRdb on the multiplex PCR reads, yielding one entry per CDR3 protein. The sample lists tens of thousands of distinct CDR3 sequences, roughly 57% occurring once. Sample: distant non-tumor lung tissue. The receptor set was obtained from a man between 70 and 80 years old with non-small cell lung cancer. The CDR3 runs from the conserved cysteine through the conserved F or W. A D gene is named only where the DNA matches it firmly. Clone sizes are given selectively: once, few, many, or a class where the clone is expanded.

j_call v_call clone_size d_call cdr3_nt cdr3_aa
TRBJ1-2 TRBV14 medium-sized NA TGTGCCAGCAGCCGGAGAGGGGTTGTCTATGGCTACACCTTC CASSRRGVVYGYTF
TRBJ2-5 TRBV4-1 NA NA TGCGCCAGCAGCCAAGTGGTCATCAGGGGTGATACCCAGTACTTC CASSQVVIRGDTQYF
TRBJ2-1 TRBV28 NA NA TGTGTCAGCAGTTTATTGGGCCAGGGCTACAATGAGCAGTTCTTC CVSSLLGQGYNEQFF
TRBJ2-7 TRBV28 NA NA TGTGCCAGCAGTTTAGGATCGCACTACGAGCAGTACTTC CASSLGSHYEQYF
TRBJ2-2 TRBV6-1 NA NA TGTGTCAGCGGTGATTCACAGGGTTCGGACACCGAGGAGTTGTTTTTT CVSGDSQGSDTEELFF
TRBJ2-1 TRBV11-2 NA NA TGTGTCAGCAGCTTAGTTGAGGGTCTGACCTACAATGAGCAGTTATTC CVSSLVEGLTYNEQLF
TRBJ2-1 TRBV11-1 many NA TGTGCCAGCAGCCCCCGGGACCGAACCTACAATGAGCAGTTCTTC CASSPRDRTYNEQFF
TRBJ2-5 TRBV20-1 NA NA TGCAGTGTTTCGATAGTGGGGGCCTTTCAAGAGACCCAGTACTTC CSVSIVGAFQETQYF
TRBJ2-5 TRBV20-1 NA NA TGCAGTGCAAATCTGGGGGAGACCCAGTACTTC CSANLGETQYF
TRBJ2-7 TRBV6-6 many NA TGTGCCAGCAGTTACCCAAGCTCCTACGAGCAGTACTTC CASSYPSSYEQYF
TRBJ1-5 TRBV7-8 few NA TGTGCCAGCAGCTTAGTTCGGGGACCGAGGAGGGAGCCCCAGCATTTT CASSLVRGPRREPQHF
TRBJ1-1 TRBV14 few NA TGTGCCGGCAGCCGGACACCCCGCGCCAAGAATACTGAAGCTTTCTTT CAGSRTPRAKNTEAFF
TRBJ2-1 TRBV5-1 NA NA TGCGCCAGCAACTTGTCCCCCCTCAGTGAGCAGTTCTTC CASNLSPLSEQFF
TRBJ2-5 TRBV7-8 few NA TGTGCCAGCAGCTTAGCGCTAGTCAGCCCAGTAGGGCTCCAAGAGACCCAGTACTTC CASSLALVSPVGLQETQYF
TRBJ2-2 TRBV11-2 NA TRBD1 TGTGCCACCAGCTTAGTGGGACAGGATGCCGGGGAGCTGCTTTTT CATSLVGQDAGELLF
TRBJ1-2 TRBV6-5 NA NA TGTGCCAACAGTTCGAACGACAGGTCCTATAGCTACACCTTC CANSSNDRSYSYTF
TRBJ2-7 TRBV29-1 NA NA TGCAGCGTTGAAGCCCATGGGGTAGGGGGGTCCTACGAGCAGTACTTC CSVEAHGVGGSYEQYF
TRBJ2-5 TRBV6-1 many NA TGTGCCAGCAGTGAAGTGGGGGGGGGCCTCCGAGAGACCCAGTACTTC CASSEVGGGLRETQYF
TRBJ2-7 TRBV20-1 many NA TGCAGTGCTAGAGATGGTAAAGCTTCAACCTACGAGCAGTACTTC CSARDGKASTYEQYF